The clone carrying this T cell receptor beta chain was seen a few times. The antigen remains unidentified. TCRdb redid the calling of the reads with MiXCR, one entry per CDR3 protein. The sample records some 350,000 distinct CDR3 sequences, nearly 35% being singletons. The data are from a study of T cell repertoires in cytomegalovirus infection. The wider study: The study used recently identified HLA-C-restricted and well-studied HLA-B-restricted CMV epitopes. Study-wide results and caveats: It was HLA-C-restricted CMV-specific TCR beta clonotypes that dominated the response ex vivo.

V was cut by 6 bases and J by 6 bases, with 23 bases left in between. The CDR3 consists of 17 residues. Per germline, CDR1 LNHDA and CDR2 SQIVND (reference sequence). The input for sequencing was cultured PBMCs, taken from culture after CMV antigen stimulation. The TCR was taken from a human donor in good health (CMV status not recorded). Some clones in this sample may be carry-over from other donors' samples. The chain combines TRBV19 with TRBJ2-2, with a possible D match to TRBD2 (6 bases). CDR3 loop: CASSDVSGRRIAGELFF. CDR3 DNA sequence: TGTGCCAGTAGCGATGTTAGCGGTCGGAGAATCGCCGGGGAGCTGTTTTTT.